These 30 T cell receptor beta chains share one sample of origin, sequenced in a study of T cell responses to AZD1222 COVID-19 vaccine. The method was immunoSEQ multiplex PCR; TCRdb's version includes in-frame clones alone and lacks a portion of them. The data contain under 95,000 clones, about nine tenths of them singletons. The specimen was peripheral blood, collected 28 days after the second AZD1222 dose. These receptors were obtained from an adult who received the AZD1222 COVID-19 vaccine.

The chain carries TRBV27 and TRBJ1-1; 7 bases are a match to TRBD1. Germline V gene lookup returns CDR1 MNHEY and CDR2 SMNVEV (reference sequence). After removal of 5 bases from V and 1 base from J, the junction contained 4 bases not matched to a gene. The CDR3 length is 14 residues. The DNA of the CDR3 is TGTGCCAGCAGTGCGGGACAGCAGAACACTGAAGCTTTCTTT. Its translation: CASSAGQQNTEAFF.

The gene calls are TRBV19 and TRBJ1-2, with D possibly TRBD1 on 6 matching bases. This CDR3 comprises 15 residues. V lost 1 base, J lost 4 bases, and 13 bases lay in between. Germline-derived CDR1 and CDR2 are LNHDA and SQIVND (reference sequence). CDR3 in amino acids: CASSIVDRSGYGYTF. The CDR3 coding sequence is TGTGCCAGTAGTATAGTTGACAGGAGTGGCTATGGCTACACCTTC. Complete variable domain (other parts from reference TRBV19 and TRBJ1-2): DGGITQSPKYLFRKEGQNVTLSCEQNLNHDAMYWYRQDPGQGLRLIYYSQIVNDFQKGDIAEGYSVSREKKESFPLTVTSAQKNPTAFYLCASSIVDRSGYGYTFGSGTRLTVV.

The V and J genes are TRBV19 and TRBJ2-2, with TRBD2 as a possible D gene (6 bases). The CDR3 covers 14 residues. V dropped 6 bases and J dropped 1 base, with 9 bases sitting between them. CDR1 and CDR2 (germline): LNHDA, SQIVND (reference sequence). This CDR3 reads CASSTGLNTGELFF. CDR3 in DNA: TGTGCCAGTAGCACGGGACTGAACACCGGGGAGCTGTTTTTT. The variable domain in full, completed from reference TRBV19 and TRBJ2-2, reads DGGITQSPKYLFRKEGQNVTLSCEQNLNHDAMYWYRQDPGQGLRLIYYSQIVNDFQKGDIAEGYSVSREKKESFPLTVTSAQKNPTAFYLCASSTGLNTGELFFGEGSRLTVL.

The chain uses TRBV15 and TRBJ1-5; D is undetermined. Germline assignment: CDR1 LNHNV and CDR2 YYDKDF (reference sequence). The CDR3 extends over 17 amino acids. Trimming took 1 base from V and 5 from J, leaving 18 bases between them. The CDR3 DNA is TGTGCCACCAGCAGAGGGTGGATTGGACGGAACTATCAGCCCCAGCATTTT. It translates to CATSRGWIGRNYQPQHF.

The chain couples TRBV18 to TRBJ2-6; D may be TRBD1 or TRBD2 (6 bases each). The CDR3 loop spans 18 amino acids. Trimming shortened V by 0 bases and J by 0 bases, and 12 bases separated the two germline ends. Germline V gene lookup returns CDR1 KGHSH and CDR2 LQKENI. CDR3 bases: TGTGCCAGCTCACCACCGGGGGGCGCCCACTCTGGGGCCAACGTCCTGACTTTC. Amino acid sequence: CASSPPGGAHSGANVLTF.

The rearrangement joins TRBV6-5 to TRBJ1-2; no reliable D call. CDR3 length: 12 amino acids. Trimming left V 0 bases short and J 4 bases short, with 3 bases between. In germline, CDR1 is MNHEY, CDR2 SVGAGI. CDR3 in DNA: TGTGCCAGCAGTTACTCGGGCTATGGCTACACCTTC. This sequence encodes CASSYSGYGYTF.

The genes are TRBV7-9 and TRBJ2-7; tentatively, D is TRBD1 or TRBD2 (5 bases each). The V and J ends lost 10 bases and 0 bases respectively, with 16 bases between them. Germline V gene lookup returns CDR1 SEHNR and CDR2 FQNEAQ (reference sequence). The CDR3 totals 14 residues. The CDR3 bases are TGTGCCACGGAGCCCGGGACGGACTCCTACGAGCAGTACTTC. As protein: CATEPGTDSYEQYF.

The chain joins TRBV7-3 to TRBJ2-3; 8 nucleotides line up with TRBD1. CDR3 size: 15 residues. The junction had 6 bases not matched to a gene; V was cut back by 5 bases and J by 2 bases. Germline V CDR1 and CDR2: SGHTA, FQGTGA. The CDR3 here is CASSRDRMYTDTQYF. The DNA of the CDR3 is TGTGCCAGCAGCCGGGACAGGATGTACACAGATACGCAGTATTTT.

The chain uses TRBV6-6 and TRBJ2-7; D ambiguous. The CDR3 extends over 16 amino acids. Germline CDR1 and CDR2: MNHNY and SVGAGI (reference sequence). Deletions cut 2 bases from V and 2 bases from J, with 16 bases between. The DNA for the CDR3 is TGTGCCAGCAGTTACGGTTCTGCAGGCCCTACCTACGAGCAGTACTTC. Translating gives CASSYGSAGPTYEQYF.

This clone has only a few counts. The V call is TRBV5-1, the J call TRBJ1-4; 8 positions agree with TRBD1. The germline V gene encodes CDR1 SGHRS and CDR2 YFSETQ. This CDR3 contains 15 residues. After removal of 4 bases from V and 14 bases from J, the junction contained 16 bases not matched to a gene. CDR3: CASSGGTGVQESLFF. In nucleotides, the CDR3 is TGCGCCAGCAGCGGCGGGACAGGTGTTCAGGAAAGTCTGTTTTTT.

The V gene is TRBV24-1, the J gene TRBJ2-3, with TRBD1 matching 8 bases. V dropped 0 bases and J dropped 3; count of bases not matched to a gene: 1. The CDR3 runs 15 residues. Per the germline V gene, CDR1 is KGHDR and CDR2 is SFDVKD. DNA of the CDR3: TGTGCCACCAGTGATTTGACAGGGGGGACAGATACGCAGTATTTT. Amino acid sequence: CATSDLTGGTDTQYF.

This clone was seen only a few times. J is TRBJ1-1 and V is TRBV24-1, with a tentative D call TRBD1 (6 bases). The CDR3 runs to 13 residues. The V gene's germline CDR1 is KGHDR and CDR2 SFDVKD. V was clipped by 4 bases and J by 6 bases, with 11 bases between them. CDR3 DNA: TGTGCCACCAGTGAGCGACAGGACGCTGAAGCTTTCTTT. It is translated as CATSERQDAEAFF.

This chain connects TRBV18 to TRBJ1-6; a weak D match, TRBD1 (6 bases). Trimming took off 6 bases at V and 13 bases at J, with 13 bases between the two ends. This CDR3 spans 12 amino acids. The germline V gene encodes CDR1 KGHSH and CDR2 LQKENI. The CDR3 protein is CASSLRGDPLHF. The CDR3 nucleotides are TGTGCCAGCTCCCTCAGGGGTGACCCCCTCCACTTT.

The chain uses TRBV9 and TRBJ2-3; 9 nucleotides line up with TRBD2. Losses at the gene ends were 0 bases for V and 2 bases for J; bases not matched to a gene: 7. The CDR3 extends over 17 amino acids. The germline V gene encodes CDR1 SGDLS and CDR2 YYNGEE. The CDR3 sequence: CASSVAYGGGATDTQYF. DNA for the CDR3: TGTGCCAGCAGCGTAGCTTATGGCGGGGGGGCCACAGATACGCAGTATTTT. The full variable domain, its missing parts supplied by reference TRBV9 and TRBJ2-3, is DSGVTQTPKHLITATGQRVTLRCSPRSGDLSVYWYQQSLDQGLQFLIQYYNGEERAKGNILERFSAQQFPDLHSELNLSSLELGDSALYFCASSVAYGGGATDTQYFGPGTRLTVL.

The chain couples TRBV19 to TRBJ1-5, with D unresolved. Germline assignment: CDR1 LNHDA and CDR2 SQIVND (reference sequence). Trimming took off 7 bases at V and 2 bases at J, with 18 bases between the two ends. The CDR3 is 16 residues long. This chain's CDR3 is CASTLSLGTGNQPQHF. The DNA for the CDR3 is TGTGCCAGTACCCTCTCCCTGGGAACGGGCAATCAGCCCCAGCATTTT. The full variable domain, completed using reference TRBV19 and TRBJ1-5, is DGGITQSPKYLFRKEGQNVTLSCEQNLNHDAMYWYRQDPGQGLRLIYYSQIVNDFQKGDIAEGYSVSREKKESFPLTVTSAQKNPTAFYLCASTLSLGTGNQPQHFGDGTRLSIL.

V usage is TRBV10-3 and J usage is TRBJ1-1; D perhaps matches TRBD1 (5 bases). The CDR3 totals 13 residues. Germline CDR1 ENHRY, CDR2 SYGVKD. V lost 8 bases and J 1 base, leaving 11 bases between the germline ends. The chain's CDR3 is CAISGVPNTEAFF. For the CDR3, the DNA is TGTGCCATCTCGGGGGTACCGAACACTGAAGCTTTCTTT.

V gene TRBV7-9 combines with J gene TRBJ1-2; no clear D. Germline CDR1 and CDR2: SEHNR and FQNEAQ (reference sequence). This CDR3 is built from 14 residues. V lost 1 base, J lost 4 bases, and 10 bases lay in between. The CDR3 DNA reads TGTGCCAGCAGCTTAGGGGCAGACTTCTATGGCTACACCTTC. As protein: CASSLGADFYGYTF.

As DNA, the CDR3 is TGTGCCAGCAGTGACCGTGGGTATGAGCAGTTCTTC. Protein: CASSDRGYEQFF. The chain employs TRBV2 and TRBJ2-1; D unresolved. V was clipped by 3 bases and J by 8 bases, with 8 bases between them. The CDR3 spans 12 residues. Looked up from germline, CDR1 is SNHLY and CDR2 is FYNNEI.

The rearrangement links TRBV28 to TRBJ2-4, with 7 bases fitting TRBD2. The junction had 4 bases not matched to a gene; V was cut back by 1 base and J by 13 bases. Germline V gene data show CDR1 as MDHEN and CDR2 as SYDVKM. CDR3 length: 12 residues. The CDR3: CASSLSPAGQYF. CDR3 DNA sequence: TGTGCCAGCAGTTTATCACCAGCGGGACAGTACTTC.

The chain carries TRBV10-3 and TRBJ2-7, with TRBD1 identical over 8 bases. CDR1 is ENHRY and CDR2 is SYGVKD in the germline V gene. V dropped 5 bases and J dropped 2; count of bases not matched to a gene: 8. There are 15 residues in the CDR3. CDR3 sequence: CAISNGTGKTYEQYF. The CDR3 DNA reads as TGTGCCATCAGTAATGGGACAGGCAAAACCTACGAGCAGTACTTC.

For the CDR3, the DNA is TGCGCCAGCAGCTTAGCAGGGAGCTCCTATAATTCACCCCTCCACTTT. Translation gives CASSLAGSSYNSPLHF. This chain uses TRBV5-1 with TRBJ1-6; D perhaps matches TRBD1 (5 bases). CDR3 size: 16 residues. The V gene's germline CDR1 is SGHRS and CDR2 YFSETQ. V shed 2 bases and J shed 0 bases, with 9 bases lying between them.

The chain joins TRBV27 to TRBJ1-4, with TRBD1 as a possible D gene (5 bases). The CDR3 has 14 amino acids. The germline gives CDR1 MNHEY, CDR2 SMNVEV (reference sequence). Trimming removed 5 bases at V and 7 bases at J, with 14 bases between. The chain's CDR3 is CASSQQGRGEKLFF. In DNA form, the CDR3 reads TGTGCCAGCAGTCAGCAGGGTAGAGGTGAAAAACTGTTTTTT.

This chain joins TRBV6-4 and TRBJ1-1, with D tentatively TRBD1 (5 bases). The CDR3 totals 12 residues. Germline-derived CDR1 and CDR2 are MRHNA and SNTAGT. Trimming pared 4 bases from V and 4 bases from J, leaving 7 bases between. In DNA, the CDR3 is TGTGCCAGCAGTGGGCAGGGCACTGAAGCTTTCTTT. This codes for CASSGQGTEAFF.

The chain recombines TRBV7-9 with TRBJ2-3; D may be TRBD1 (6 bases). This CDR3 is 15 amino acids long. Germline loops: CDR1 SEHNR, CDR2 FQNEAQ (reference sequence). Trimming left V 5 bases short and J 0 bases short, with 12 bases between. The CDR3 nucleotides read TGTGCCAGCAGCCCGGGACAACTTAGCACAGATACGCAGTATTTT. Amino acids: CASSPGQLSTDTQYF.

V gene TRBV7-6 combines with J gene TRBJ2-1; D unclear. Germline CDR1 and CDR2: SGHVS and FNYEAQ. V was clipped by 0 bases and J by 5 bases, with 14 bases between them. The CDR3 totals 16 residues. CDR3 DNA sequence: TGTGCCAGCAGCTTAGCGACCTCAGAGCAAGACAATGAGCAGTTCTTC. This translates into CASSLATSEQDNEQFF.

This rearrangement joins TRBV7-2 to TRBJ2-7; TRBD2 matches at 9 bases. V lost 1 base and J lost 4; bases outside the gene matches: 2. There are 14 residues in the CDR3. Germline V lookup: CDR1 SGHTA, CDR2 FQGNSA. CDR3 in amino acids: CASSLGTSEYEQYF. CDR3 DNA: TGTGCCAGCAGCTTAGGGACTAGCGAGTACGAGCAGTACTTC.

This chain links TRBV11-1 with TRBJ1-1; 7 bases agree with TRBD1. CDR1 and CDR2 from the germline V gene are SGHAT and FQDESV (reference sequence). The CDR3 has 14 residues. The junction had 4 bases not matched to a gene; V was cut back by 1 base and J by 5 bases. Written as DNA, the CDR3 is TGTGCCAGCAGCTTAGGAGACAGGGCTACTGAAGCTTTCTTT. Translated: CASSLGDRATEAFF.

The V gene is TRBV18, the J gene TRBJ2-7; the match to TRBD1 covers 9 bases. The CDR3 sequence is 17 residues long. Trimming removed 3 bases from V and 3 bases from J; junction bases left unmatched: 12. Germline CDR1 is KGHSH and CDR2 is LQKENI. In DNA form, the CDR3 reads TGTGCCAGCTCACCCTCCGGATCGACAGGGGGTGGCTACGAGCAGTACTTC. Residues: CASSPSGSTGGGYEQYF.

The chain is built from TRBV7-8 and TRBJ2-7, with 8 bases aligning to TRBD1. Germline V gene sequence: CDR1 SGHVS, CDR2 FQNEAQ. Trimming removed 5 bases from V and 6 bases from J; junction bases left unmatched: 12. The CDR3 is made up of 15 amino acids. The CDR3 coding sequence is TGTGCCAGCAGCGACAGGGGTGGAGGGGCGTCCGAGCAGTACTTC. Protein product: CASSDRGGGASEQYF.

V is TRBV7-2 and J is TRBJ2-7; D gene ambiguous. From germline, CDR1 is SGHTA and CDR2 FQGNSA. This CDR3 has 15 residues. V lost 5 bases to trimming and J lost 0 bases, with 14 bases between them. The CDR3 loop is CASSQTDGRSYEQYF. In DNA, the CDR3 is TGTGCCAGCAGCCAGACTGACGGGCGCTCCTACGAGCAGTACTTC.